Each of the 10 T cell receptor beta chains below was sequenced from the same sample in a study of T cell responses to AZD1222 COVID-19 vaccine. Assay: immunoSEQ multiplex PCR; the TCRdb copy retains only in-frame clones and omits some. The sample lists roughly 120,000 clones; just under 90% were seen once. The source material was peripheral blood, sampled on day 0 of AZD1222 vaccination. The receptors were gathered from an adult in good health.

The chain recombines TRBV6-9 with TRBJ2-1; TRBD1 agrees at 8 bases. Germline CDR1 MNHGY, CDR2 SVAAGI. V shed 0 bases, J shed 6 bases, and the junction held 7 bases outside the gene matches. The CDR3 contains 16 residues. This CDR3 reads CASSYSVPGTGNEQFF. The CDR3 DNA reads as TGTGCCAGCAGTTATTCGGTCCCCGGGACAGGCAATGAGCAGTTCTTC.

This chain joins TRBV5-1 and TRBJ2-3; TRBD2 aligns across 7 bases. The germline V gene encodes CDR1 SGHRS and CDR2 YFSETQ. The V gene end was trimmed by 4 bases and the J gene end by 4 bases; junction bases not matched to a gene: 9. The CDR3 is 15 amino acids. This CDR3 is CASSPPGGRADTQYF. CDR3 nucleotide sequence: TGCGCCAGCAGCCCTCCGGGGGGTAGGGCAGATACGCAGTATTTT.

The rearrangement joins TRBV28 to TRBJ1-6, with 7 bases aligning to TRBD1. The CDR3 is 14 amino acids. Germline V gives CDR1 MDHEN, CDR2 SYDVKM. The J segment lost 10 bases and the V segment lost 7 bases, leaving 10 bases of the junction unmatched. CDR3 in amino acids: CASTSGGSGSPLHF. CDR3 in DNA: TGTGCCAGCACCTCAGGGGGGTCTGGGTCACCCCTCCACTTT.

The chain uses TRBV6-5 and TRBJ1-6; a weak D match, TRBD1 (6 bases). V was cut by 10 bases and J by 4 bases, with 11 bases left in between. From germline, CDR1 is MNHEY and CDR2 SVGAGI. This CDR3 has 13 amino acids. In DNA, the CDR3 is TGTGCCATCCGACAGGATTATAATTCACCCCTCCACTTT. Encoded protein: CAIRQDYNSPLHF.

The chain couples TRBV18 to TRBJ2-5; D unresolved. Germline CDR1 reads KGHSH; CDR2 reads LQKENI. The V end lost 1 base, the J end lost 1 base, and 10 bases lay between the germline ends. The CDR3 extends over 15 amino acids. The CDR3 protein is CASSPQRNRQETQYF. Here the CDR3 DNA reads TGTGCCAGCTCACCACAACGTAACCGCCAAGAGACCCAGTACTTC.

The chain has TRBV3-1 (or the pseudogene TRBV3-2) and TRBJ1-1; weak D call: TRBD1 (6 bases). The CDR3 is made up of 13 amino acids. Trimming shortened V by 3 bases and J by 4 bases, and 9 bases separated the two germline ends. Germline V CDR1 and CDR2: LGHDT, YNNKEL (reference sequence). CDR3 sequence (DNA): TGTGCCAGCAGCCAGGGGGCGAGCACTGAAGCTTTCTTT. Translating it yields CASSQGASTEAFF.

This clone was recorded only once. This sequence joins TRBV5-1 and TRBJ1-2; possibly TRBD1 for D (5 bases). The CDR3 runs 15 residues. CDR1 SGHRS and CDR2 YFSETQ come from the germline V gene. V was shortened by 3 bases and J by 2 bases, with 14 bases between the two germline ends. CDR3 loop: CASSSGRVRNYGYTF. In DNA, the CDR3 is TGCGCCAGCAGCTCAGGGAGGGTTCGGAACTATGGCTACACCTTC. Complete variable domain (other parts from reference TRBV5-1 and TRBJ1-2): KAGVTQTPRYLIKTRGQQVTLSCSPISGHRSVSWYQQTPGQGLQFLFEYFSETQRNKGNFPGRFSGRQFSNSRSEMNVSTLELGDSALYLCASSSGRVRNYGYTFGSGTRLTVV.

The V and J genes are TRBV15 and TRBJ1-4, with D hard to call. From germline, CDR1 is LNHNV and CDR2 YYDKDF (reference sequence). The CDR3 is made up of 12 amino acids. Trimming took 11 bases from V and 7 from J, leaving 14 bases between them. Here the CDR3 DNA reads TGTGCCCCTTTCCCTTGGGGTGAAAAACTGTTTTTT. Amino acid sequence: CAPFPWGEKLFF.

This clone was detected only a few times. V is TRBV19 and J is TRBJ1-6; no clear D. V gave up 7 bases and J gave up 9 bases, with 19 bases separating them. The germline gives CDR1 LNHDA, CDR2 SQIVND (reference sequence). The CDR3 covers 15 residues. CDR3 sequence: CASNSGRPTSSPLHF. The CDR3 DNA follows: TGTGCCAGTAACTCAGGTCGACCCACAAGTTCACCCCTCCACTTT.

The J gene is TRBJ2-1, the V gene TRBV19, with D tentatively TRBD2 (5 bases). The germline gives CDR1 LNHDA, CDR2 SQIVND (reference sequence). V was shortened by 3 bases and J by 9 bases, with 21 bases between the two germline ends. The CDR3 has 16 amino acids. The CDR3 here is CASSMVRDPKGIEQFF. The CDR3 bases are TGTGCCAGTAGTATGGTTCGGGATCCAAAGGGTATTGAGCAGTTCTTC.